This TCR beta chain was recorded in a study of cytomegalovirus exposure and HLA in healthy donors. General observations from the study: The study found most TCR sequences rare, yet found some public TCRs in many donors.

For this clone: Its antigen is still unknown.

It was with 60 Vbeta and 13 Jbeta primers that the PCR ran. Repertoires were generated with immunoSEQ multiplex PCR, while TCRdb's copy carries only in-frame clones and drops some. The sample has about 120,000 clones; over 65% are singletons. The sequence was obtained from a woman in her 30s in good health and CMV-seropositive. The sample was PBMCs.

As DNA, the CDR3 is TGTGCCAGCAGTCTACTAGCGGGGGGAATTACCGGGGAGCTGTTTTTT. It is translated as CASSLLAGGITGELFF. V usage is TRBV5-4 and J usage is TRBJ2-2, with 12 positions matching TRBD2. This CDR3 spans 16 amino acids. Germline V gene data show CDR1 as SGHNT and CDR2 as YYREEE (reference sequence). V shed 5 bases and J 5 bases; nucleotides not matched to a gene: 7.